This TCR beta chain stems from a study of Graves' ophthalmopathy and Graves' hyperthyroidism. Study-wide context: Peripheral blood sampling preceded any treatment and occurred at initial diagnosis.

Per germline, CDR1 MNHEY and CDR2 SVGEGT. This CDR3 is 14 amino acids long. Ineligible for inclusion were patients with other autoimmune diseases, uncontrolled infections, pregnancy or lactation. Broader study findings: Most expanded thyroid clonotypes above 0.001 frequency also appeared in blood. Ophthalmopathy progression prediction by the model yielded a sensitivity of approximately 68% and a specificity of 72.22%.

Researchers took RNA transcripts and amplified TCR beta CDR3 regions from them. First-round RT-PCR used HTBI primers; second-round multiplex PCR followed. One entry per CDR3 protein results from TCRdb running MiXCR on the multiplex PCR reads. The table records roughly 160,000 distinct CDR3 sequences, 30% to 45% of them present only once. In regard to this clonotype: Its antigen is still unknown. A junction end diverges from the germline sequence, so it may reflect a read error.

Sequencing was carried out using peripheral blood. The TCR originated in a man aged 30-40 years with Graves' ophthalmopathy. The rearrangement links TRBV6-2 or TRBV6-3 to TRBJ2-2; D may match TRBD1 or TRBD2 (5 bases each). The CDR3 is CASSYWDGTGELFF. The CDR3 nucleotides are TGTGCCAGCAGCTACTGGGACGGGACCGGGGAGCTGTTTTTT.